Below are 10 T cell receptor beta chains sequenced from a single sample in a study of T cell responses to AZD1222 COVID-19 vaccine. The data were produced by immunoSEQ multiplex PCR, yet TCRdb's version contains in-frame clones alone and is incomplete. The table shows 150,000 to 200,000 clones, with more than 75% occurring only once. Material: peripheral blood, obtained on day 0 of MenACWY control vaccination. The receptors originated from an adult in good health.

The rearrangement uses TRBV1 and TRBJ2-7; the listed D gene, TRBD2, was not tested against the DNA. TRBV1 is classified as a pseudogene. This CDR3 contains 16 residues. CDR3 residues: CTSSQESGGRSYEQYF. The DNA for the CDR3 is TGCACCAGCAGCCAAGAATCCGGGGGACGCTCCTACGAGCAGTACTTC.

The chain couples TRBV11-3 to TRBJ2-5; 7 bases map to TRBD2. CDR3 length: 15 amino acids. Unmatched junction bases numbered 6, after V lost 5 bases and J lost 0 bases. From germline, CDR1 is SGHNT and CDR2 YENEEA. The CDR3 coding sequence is TGTGCCAGCAGCCGCTTGGGGGGGGACCAAGAGACCCAGTACTTC. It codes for CASSRLGGDQETQYF. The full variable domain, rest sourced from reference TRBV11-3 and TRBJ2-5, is EAGVVQSPRYKIIEKKQPVAFWCNPISGHNTLYWYLQNLGQGPELLIRYENEEAVDDSQLPKDRFSAERLKGVDSTLKIQPAELGDSAVYLCASSRLGGDQETQYFGPGTRLLVL.

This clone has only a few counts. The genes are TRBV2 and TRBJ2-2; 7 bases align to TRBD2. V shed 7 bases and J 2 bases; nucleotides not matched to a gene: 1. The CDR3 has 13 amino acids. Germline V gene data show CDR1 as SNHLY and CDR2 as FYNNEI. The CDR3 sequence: CASTSGNTGELFF. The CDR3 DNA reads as TGTGCCAGCACTAGCGGAAACACCGGGGAGCTGTTTTTT.

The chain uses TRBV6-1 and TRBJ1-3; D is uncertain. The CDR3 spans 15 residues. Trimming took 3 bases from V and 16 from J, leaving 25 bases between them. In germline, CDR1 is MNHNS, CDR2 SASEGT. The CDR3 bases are TGTGCCAGCAGTGATGTCGGGCGAATCGCTCCGAAATACTATTTT. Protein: CASSDVGRIAPKYYF.

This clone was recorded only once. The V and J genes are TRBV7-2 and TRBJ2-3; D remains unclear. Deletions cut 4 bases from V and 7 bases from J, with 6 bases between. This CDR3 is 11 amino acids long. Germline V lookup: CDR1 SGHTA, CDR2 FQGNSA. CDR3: CASSSTYTQYF. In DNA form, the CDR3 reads TGTGCCAGCAGCTCAACATATACGCAGTATTTT.

In nucleotides, the CDR3 is TGTGCCAGCAGTCGGCCGCGGGTTTCAGAAAAACTGTTTTTT. Amino acids: CASSRPRVSEKLFF. The gene calls are TRBV6-6 and TRBJ1-4; D call uncertain. V was trimmed by 5 bases and J by 8 bases, leaving 15 bases between them. The CDR3 contains 14 residues. CDR1 is MNHNY, CDR2 SVGAGI, per germline (reference sequence).

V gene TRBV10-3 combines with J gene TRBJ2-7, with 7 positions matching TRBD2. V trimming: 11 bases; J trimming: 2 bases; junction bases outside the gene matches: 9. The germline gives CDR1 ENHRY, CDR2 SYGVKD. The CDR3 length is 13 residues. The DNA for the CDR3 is TGTGCCGTGAGGCTAGCGGCGACCTACGAGCAGTACTTC. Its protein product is CAVRLAATYEQYF.

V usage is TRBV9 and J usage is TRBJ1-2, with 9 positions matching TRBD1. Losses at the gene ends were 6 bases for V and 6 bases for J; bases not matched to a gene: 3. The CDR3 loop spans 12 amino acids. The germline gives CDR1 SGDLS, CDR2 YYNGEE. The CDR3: CASIGQGNGYTF. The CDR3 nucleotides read TGTGCCAGCATCGGACAGGGGAATGGCTACACCTTC.

Here the CDR3 reads CASSLIEGGRGNTIYF. CDR3 sequence (DNA): TGTGCCAGCAGCTTAATTGAGGGGGGCAGAGGAAACACCATATATTTT. This rearrangement joins TRBV11-2 to TRBJ1-3, with D maybe TRBD1 (6 bases). This CDR3 spans 16 amino acids. CDR1 SGHAT and CDR2 FQNNGV come from the germline V gene. Trimming left V 2 bases short and J 4 bases short, with 15 bases between. Full variable domain (remainder filled in from reference TRBV11-2 and TRBJ1-3): EAGVAQSPRYKIIEKRQSVAFWCNPISGHATLYWYQQILGQGPKLLIQFQNNGVVDDSQLPKDRFSAERLKGVDSTLKIQPAKLEDSAVYLCASSLIEGGRGNTIYFGEGSWLTVV.

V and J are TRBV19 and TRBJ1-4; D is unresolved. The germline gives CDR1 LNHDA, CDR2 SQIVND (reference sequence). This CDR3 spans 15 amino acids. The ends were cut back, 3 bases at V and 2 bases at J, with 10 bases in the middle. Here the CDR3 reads CASSIVALTNEKLFF. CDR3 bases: TGTGCCAGTAGTATTGTGGCACTCACTAATGAAAAACTGTTTTTT.